These 10 T cell receptor beta chains were all obtained from the same sample, sequenced in a study of T cell responses to AZD1222 COVID-19 vaccine. Assay: immunoSEQ multiplex PCR; the TCRdb copy retains only in-frame clones and omits some. The sample contains more than 95,000 clones, around 92% of which appear only once. Source: peripheral blood, taken on day 0 of AZD1222 vaccination. The receptors here all came from an adult in good health.

V is TRBV12-1 and J is TRBJ2-3; the tabulated D call, TRBD2, remains unverified against the DNA. TRBV12-1 represents a pseudogene. The CDR3 runs to 18 residues. The CDR3 coding sequence is TGTGCCAGCAGCTTAATTTTGGGGACTAGCGGTAGCACAGATACGCAGTATTTT. It is translated as CASSLILGTSGSTDTQYF.

The table lists this clone with a few counts. The chain employs TRBV7-9 and TRBJ2-7; 10 nucleotides match TRBD2. The V gene end was trimmed by 4 bases and the J gene end by 3 bases; junction bases not matched to a gene: 6. The CDR3 length is 15 residues. Germline V CDR1 and CDR2: SEHNR, FQNEAQ (reference sequence). The CDR3 region is CASSSVAGGLYEQYF. The CDR3 DNA reads as TGTGCCAGCAGCTCAGTAGCGGGAGGCCTCTACGAGCAGTACTTC.

V usage is TRBV10-3 and J usage is TRBJ1-1, with D tentatively TRBD1 (6 bases). Between the trimmed V and J ends, which lost 11 bases and 6 bases, there was a span of 28 bases. This CDR3 contains 16 residues. Germline CDR1 is ENHRY and CDR2 is SYGVKD. Here the CDR3 DNA reads TGTGCCGTTCTGGTCCGAGGGGGGGCTGAGGGAGCTGAAGCTTTCTTT. This sequence encodes CAVLVRGGAEGAEAFF.

V gene TRBV28 combines with J gene TRBJ1-2, with TRBD1 matching over 9 bases. The trim removed 5 bases at V and 7 bases at J, leaving 5 bases unmatched. The CDR3 totals 13 residues. The V gene's germline CDR1 is MDHEN and CDR2 SYDVKM. CDR3 in amino acids: CASSPKTGGGYTF. In DNA, the CDR3 is TGTGCCAGCAGTCCAAAGACAGGGGGTGGCTACACCTTC.

This clone was counted only a few times. The chain is built from TRBV5-4 and TRBJ1-1, with a possible D match to TRBD1 (6 bases). The CDR3 runs to 13 residues. V gave up 4 bases and J gave up 4 bases, with 11 bases separating them. Germline CDR1 is SGHNT and CDR2 is YYREEE (reference sequence). As DNA, the CDR3 is TGTGCCAGCAGCCAGGGAGGGGGCACTGAAGCTTTCTTT. Its translation: CASSQGGGTEAFF.

This chain joins TRBV28 and TRBJ1-1; no reliable D call. CDR1 is MDHEN and CDR2 is SYDVKM in the germline V gene. V was pared by 5 bases and J by 3 bases, with 19 bases between. The CDR3 loop spans 16 amino acids. The CDR3 sequence: CASSGPKGVTHTEAFF. The CDR3, as DNA: TGTGCCAGCAGTGGCCCGAAAGGAGTAACCCACACTGAAGCTTTCTTT.

This clone came up a few times. This sequence joins TRBV6-5 and TRBJ1-5; 8 nucleotides match TRBD1. The CDR3 sequence is 15 residues long. V shed 5 bases, J shed 0 bases, and the junction held 3 bases outside the gene matches. Per the germline V gene, CDR1 is MNHEY and CDR2 is SVGAGI. The CDR3 loop is CASSQGAHSNQPQHF. The CDR3 DNA is TGTGCCAGCAGTCAGGGGGCTCATAGCAATCAGCCCCAGCATTTT.

The chain's CDR3 is CASSWSGLAPWVEQYF. The CDR3 coding sequence is TGTGCCAGCAGCTGGAGCGGACTAGCGCCGTGGGTCGAGCAGTACTTC. The chain is built from TRBV7-2 and TRBJ2-7; TRBD2 matches 9 bases. V gave up 4 bases and J gave up 6 bases; unmatched junction bases: 13. CDR1 is SGHTA, CDR2 FQGNSA, per germline. The CDR3 totals 16 residues. Full variable domain (missing parts from reference TRBV7-2 and TRBJ2-7): GAGVSQSPSNKVTEKGKDVELRCDPISGHTALYWYRQSLGQGLEFLIYFQGNSAPDKSGLPSDRFSAERTGGSVSTLTIQRTQQEDSAVYLCASSWSGLAPWVEQYFGPGTRLTVT.

The chain combines TRBV11-1 with TRBJ2-7, with 7 bases matching TRBD2. Germline V gives CDR1 SGHAT, CDR2 FQDESV (reference sequence). With V trimmed by 4 bases and J by 4 bases, 4 bases remained unmatched. CDR3 length: 13 amino acids. CDR3 sequence (DNA): TGTGCCAGCAGCTGGGGGGGGAGATACGAGCAGTACTTC. Its translation: CASSWGGRYEQYF. The full variable domain, in which reference TRBV11-1 and TRBJ2-7 provide the parts outside the CDR3, is EAEVAQSPRYKITEKSQAVAFWCDPISGHATLYWYRQILGQGPELLVQFQDESVVDDSQLPKDRFSAERLKGVDSTLKIQPAELGDSAMYLCASSWGGRYEQYFGPGTRLTVT.

The genes are TRBV19 and TRBJ1-1, with 8 bases matching TRBD1. This CDR3 region has 15 residues. Trimming took 6 bases from V and 3 from J; bases not matched to a gene: 9. Germline V gene lookup returns CDR1 LNHDA and CDR2 SQIVND (reference sequence). Written as DNA, the CDR3 is TGTGCCAGTAGGAAAACCGGGACAGGTTACACTGAAGCTTTCTTT. It is translated as CASRKTGTGYTEAFF.